The 5 T cell receptor beta chains below were found in one sample sequenced in a study of T cell repertoires in cytomegalovirus infection. MiXCR, run by TCRdb on the reads, gives a single entry per CDR3 protein. In the table there are around 100,000 distinct CDR3 sequences, around 30% of which are singletons. No antigen is known for these receptors. Sample: CD8+ T cells from cultured PBMCs, taken from culture after CMV antigen stimulation. Every receptor here comes from a human donor in good health (CMV status not recorded). Some clones in this sample may be carry-over from other donors' samples.

The V and J genes are TRBV7-6 and TRBJ2-1; D unclear. The CDR3 is 15 residues long. Looked up from germline, CDR1 is SGHVS and CDR2 is FNYEAQ. The V end was cut by 5 bases, the J end by 6 bases, with 17 bases between. In DNA, the CDR3 is TGTGCCAGCAGCCAAAGGCCAGCCGAGCCCAATGAGCAGTTCTTC. Protein: CASSQRPAEPNEQFF.

This clonotype was recorded at least ten times. This chain connects TRBV7-9 to TRBJ1-1; D is unclear. Trimming took 1 base from V and 6 from J, leaving 15 bases between them. The CDR3 consists of 15 residues. Germline loops: CDR1 SEHNR, CDR2 FQNEAQ (reference sequence). CDR3: CASSLEGGLGAEAFF. Here the CDR3 DNA reads TGTGCCAGCAGCTTAGAAGGAGGGTTAGGCGCTGAAGCTTTCTTT.

This rearrangement joins TRBV11-1 to TRBJ2-1, with D possibly TRBD1 on 5 matching bases. The length of the CDR3 is 15 residues. Germline V gene lookup returns CDR1 SGHAT and CDR2 FQDESV (reference sequence). Trimming left V 5 bases short and J 6 bases short, with 17 bases between. CDR3 amino acids: CASSLAQGSSNEQFF. The CDR3 DNA reads TGTGCCAGCAGCCTCGCCCAGGGATCTAGCAATGAGCAGTTCTTC.

This chain uses TRBV20-1 with TRBJ2-5; TRBD2 might be the D (5 bases). The CDR3 sequence is 17 residues long. The germline CDR1 and CDR2 sequences are DFQATT and SNEGSKA (reference sequence). V was cut by 0 bases and J by 3 bases, with 20 bases left in between. This CDR3 is CSARDAFRGPPEETQYF. CDR3 sequence (DNA): TGCAGTGCTAGAGATGCGTTCCGGGGTCCCCCCGAAGAGACCCAGTACTTC.

This clonotype occurred many times. This rearrangement joins TRBV7-9 to TRBJ2-1; the D gene is possibly TRBD1 (5 bases). Trimming pared 5 bases from V and 2 bases from J, leaving 19 bases between. Per the germline V gene, CDR1 is SEHNR and CDR2 is FQNEAQ (reference sequence). CDR3 length: 17 amino acids. The DNA for the CDR3 is TGTGCCAGCAGCCCCGTCCCGGACAAGTTCCCCTACAATGAGCAGTTCTTC. Translated, it gives CASSPVPDKFPYNEQFF.